This entry lists 25 T cell receptor beta chains sequenced from one sample in a study of naive and memory T cell subsets. The beta constant-region primer was an equimolar mix of two oligonucleotides covering TRBC1 and TRBC2. One entry per CDR3 protein results from TCRdb running MiXCR on the UMI-ligation and nested PCR reads. Here the sample spans about 80,000 distinct CDR3 sequences, less than 15% being singletons. The source material was central memory CD4+ T cells from blood. Receptors were obtained from a human donor in good health.

This clonotype was recorded at least ten times. The rearrangement uses TRBV3-1 and TRBJ1-1; D is possibly TRBD1 (5 bases). Trimming pared 5 bases from V and 3 bases from J, leaving 16 bases between. Germline V gene sequence: CDR1 LGHDT, CDR2 YNNKEL (reference sequence). The CDR3 is made up of 15 amino acids. CDR3 DNA sequence: TGTGCCAGCAGCTCTAGCCTGACAGCTTACACTGAAGCTTTCTTT. It codes for CASSSSLTAYTEAFF.

Many counts were recorded for this clonotype. This chain connects TRBV6-2 or TRBV6-3 to TRBJ2-4; 7 positions match TRBD2. Germline trimming cut 6 bases from V and 8 bases from J; bases unmatched to any gene: 10. The CDR3 spans 14 residues. Germline CDR1 MNHEY, CDR2 SVGEGT. CDR3 sequence: CASSNGRPGDIQYF. CDR3 nucleotides: TGTGCCAGCAGCAACGGGAGGCCCGGGGACATTCAGTACTTC.

This clonotype was observed a handful of times. The chain employs TRBV18 and TRBJ2-7, with D uncertain. The germline V gene has CDR1 KGHSH and CDR2 LQKENI. V lost 3 bases and J 7 bases, leaving 13 bases between the germline ends. The CDR3 sequence is 13 residues long. The CDR3 coding sequence is TGTGCCAGCTCACCTCCTAGGGTTTGGGAGCAGTACTTC. Protein product: CASSPPRVWEQYF. The variable domain in full, with the rest retrieved from reference TRBV18 and TRBJ2-7, is NAGVMQNPRHLVRRRGQEARLRCSPMKGHSHVYWYRQLPEEGLKFMVYLQKENIIDESGMPKERFSAEFPKEGPSILRIQQVVRGDSAAYFCASSPPRVWEQYFGPGTRLTVT.

V usage is TRBV24-1 and J usage is TRBJ2-2; D call uncertain. V was cut by 0 bases and J by 6 bases, with 13 bases left in between. The CDR3 runs to 16 residues. From germline, CDR1 is KGHDR and CDR2 SFDVKD. CDR3: CATSDLLSTPPGELFF. DNA of the CDR3: TGTGCCACCAGTGATTTGCTTAGCACCCCCCCCGGGGAGCTGTTTTTT.

Many counts were recorded for this clonotype. The rearrangement joins TRBV7-2 to TRBJ2-2; perhaps TRBD2 as D (6 bases). V gave up 8 bases and J gave up 2 bases, with 18 bases separating them. The germline gives CDR1 SGHTA, CDR2 FQGNSA. The CDR3 loop spans 16 amino acids. The CDR3 DNA follows: TGTGCCAGCCGACCCCCGGGGGAAGCAAACACCGGGGAGCTGTTTTTT. Its translation: CASRPPGEANTGELFF.

V usage is TRBV12-3 or TRBV12-4 and J usage is TRBJ2-5; TRBD2 agrees at 7 bases. This CDR3 is built from 15 residues. Losses at the gene ends were 6 bases for V and 4 bases for J; bases not matched to a gene: 11. The CDR3 sequence is CASSRGPGGSETQYF. For the CDR3, the DNA is TGTGCCAGCAGCCGGGGACCGGGAGGATCAGAGACCCAGTACTTC.

This chain uses TRBV5-1 with TRBJ1-4; D is ambiguous. CDR3 length: 14 residues. Germline values: CDR1 SGHRS, CDR2 YFSETQ. The V end lost 0 bases, the J end lost 8 bases, and 11 bases lay between the germline ends. The CDR3 is CASSLGPFEEKLFF. CDR3 nucleotides: TGCGCCAGCAGCTTGGGACCATTCGAGGAAAAACTGTTTTTT.

This clonotype was detected only a few times. The rearrangement uses TRBV7-9 and TRBJ2-1; D possibly corresponds to TRBD1 (6 bases). The CDR3 consists of 12 residues. Germline V CDR1 and CDR2: SEHNR, FQNEAQ (reference sequence). Trimming removed 5 bases from V and 8 bases from J, with 10 bases in between. The CDR3 bases are TGTGCCAGCAGCACCGGACAGTATGAGCAGTTCTTC. Encoded protein: CASSTGQYEQFF.

The V and J genes are TRBV7-9 and TRBJ2-3; D not certain. Looked up from germline, CDR1 is SEHNR and CDR2 is FQNEAQ (reference sequence). The CDR3 contains 14 residues. V shed 3 bases and J shed 3 bases, with 10 bases lying between them. Written as DNA, the CDR3 is TGTGCCAGCAGCTTTTCAAAGTCGACAGATACGCAGTATTTT. Protein: CASSFSKSTDTQYF. Full variable domain (outside the CDR3, taken from reference TRBV7-9 and TRBJ2-3): DTGVSQNPRHKITKRGQNVTFRCDPISEHNRLYWYRQTLGQGPEFLTYFQNEAQLEKSRLLSDRFSAERPKGSFSTLEIQRTEQGDSAMYLCASSFSKSTDTQYFGPGTRLTVL.

This clonotype showed up many times. The chain has TRBV3-1 and TRBJ2-3, with D unclear. This CDR3 has 17 residues. V lost 0 bases and J 1 base, leaving 14 bases between the germline ends. Germline values: CDR1 LGHDT, CDR2 YNNKEL (reference sequence). The CDR3 here is CASSQDTPSEGTDTQYF. The CDR3 DNA sequence: TGTGCCAGCAGCCAAGACACCCCGTCGGAAGGCACAGATACGCAGTATTTT.

The rearrangement uses TRBV3-1 and TRBJ2-2; no clear D. Germline loops: CDR1 LGHDT, CDR2 YNNKEL (reference sequence). V was clipped by 4 bases and J by 2 bases, with 11 bases between them. The CDR3 has 15 residues. In DNA form, the CDR3 reads TGTGCCAGCAGCCGGTCGAGTGCTAACACCGGGGAGCTGTTTTTT. It is translated as CASSRSSANTGELFF.

In its sample, this clonotype was seen many times. V and J are TRBV20-1 and TRBJ2-1; TRBD2 matches 8 bases. Germline V CDR1 and CDR2: DFQATT, SNEGSKA (reference sequence). V gave up 1 base and J gave up 0 bases; unmatched junction bases: 5. The CDR3 consists of 16 residues. DNA for the CDR3: TGCAGTGCTAGAGTTCAACTAGCGGTCTCCTACAATGAGCAGTTCTTC. This encodes CSARVQLAVSYNEQFF.

This clonotype came up a few times. This rearrangement joins TRBV6-1 to TRBJ1-5; D is undetermined. Germline V gene lookup returns CDR1 MNHNS and CDR2 SASEGT. This CDR3 has 13 residues. V dropped 11 bases and J dropped 6 bases, with 17 bases sitting between them. The CDR3 DNA reads as TGTGCCTCTACCCGGGATTGTGGTCAGCCCCAGCATTTT. The encoded protein is CASTRDCGQPQHF.

The sample holds a few counts of this clonotype. The genes are TRBV12-3 or TRBV12-4 and TRBJ2-1, with D perhaps TRBD1 or TRBD2 (5 bases each). V lost 7 bases to trimming and J lost 9 bases, with 16 bases between them. The length of the CDR3 is 13 residues. In nucleotides, the CDR3 is TGTGCCAGCAACCCTTGGGGGAGCTCTGAGCAGTTCTTC. As protein: CASNPWGSSEQFF.

A few counts support this clonotype. V usage is TRBV7-9 and J usage is TRBJ1-1; D not resolved. V dropped 11 bases and J dropped 6 bases, with 13 bases sitting between them. Germline CDR1 SEHNR, CDR2 FQNEAQ (reference sequence). The CDR3 is 11 amino acids. Here the CDR3 reads CAFLESSEAFF. The CDR3 DNA follows: TGTGCCTTTTTGGAGTCCTCTGAAGCTTTCTTT. Variable domain in full (rest from reference TRBV7-9 and TRBJ1-1): DTGVSQNPRHKITKRGQNVTFRCDPISEHNRLYWYRQTLGQGPEFLTYFQNEAQLEKSRLLSDRFSAERPKGSFSTLEIQRTEQGDSAMYLCAFLESSEAFFGQGTRLTVV.

This clonotype was counted many times. This chain uses TRBV4-2 with TRBJ2-1, with D perhaps matching TRBD1 or TRBD2 (5 bases each). Germline V gene data show CDR1 as LGHNA and CDR2 as YNFKEQ. The CDR3 is made up of 14 amino acids. V lost 4 bases, J lost 8 bases, and 15 bases lay in between. The CDR3 DNA reads as TGTGCCAGCAGCCCGGGACCCACCGTCGATGAGCAGTTCTTC. It yields the protein CASSPGPTVDEQFF.

This clonotype was observed a few times. The rearrangement links TRBV11-2 to TRBJ2-7, with 9 positions matching TRBD1. The CDR3 has 13 residues. The V and J ends lost 3 bases and 5 bases, in that order; junction bases with no gene match: 2. CDR1 and CDR2 from the germline V gene are SGHAT and FQNNGV. This chain's CDR3 is CASSLDRGHEQYF. CDR3 bases: TGTGCCAGCAGCTTGGACAGGGGACACGAGCAGTACTTC.

This clonotype was counted a few times. The chain is built from TRBV7-2 and TRBJ2-5; D uncertain. The CDR3 spans 12 residues. Germline V gives CDR1 SGHTA, CDR2 FQGNSA. V lost 1 base and J lost 5, with 5 bases in between. CDR3 sequence reads: CASSLVTETQYF. The CDR3 DNA sequence: TGTGCCAGCAGCTTAGTAACGGAGACCCAGTACTTC.

This clonotype came up many times. V is TRBV28 and J is TRBJ2-7, with 7 bases identical to TRBD2. Germline assignment: CDR1 MDHEN and CDR2 SYDVKM. V trimming: 2 bases; J trimming: 5 bases; junction bases outside the gene matches: 6. CDR3 size: 14 residues. The CDR3 is CASSLTRLAHEQYF. The CDR3 DNA reads as TGTGCCAGCAGTTTAACCCGACTAGCTCACGAGCAGTACTTC.

J is TRBJ2-5 and V is TRBV7-2; D gene uncertain. Per germline, CDR1 SGHTA and CDR2 FQGNSA. V was trimmed by 2 bases and J by 0 bases, leaving 13 bases between them. CDR3 size: 16 residues. CDR3 coding DNA: TGTGCCAGCAGCTTAAGTCCGAGTGCCCACCAAGAGACCCAGTACTTC. It is translated as CASSLSPSAHQETQYF.

This clonotype was picked up a small number of times. The chain joins TRBV12-3 or TRBV12-4 to TRBJ2-7, with D hard to call. Trimming left V 6 bases short and J 0 bases short, with 12 bases between. This CDR3 comprises 14 residues. The CDR3 region is CASRSGQSSYEQYF. The CDR3 bases are TGTGCCAGCAGATCTGGTCAAAGCTCCTACGAGCAGTACTTC.

This clonotype showed up many times. The chain couples TRBV10-3 to TRBJ2-7, with 9 bases identical to TRBD1. CDR3 size: 15 residues. V was pared by 6 bases and J by 1 base, with 7 bases of the junction left unmatched. Germline V CDR1 and CDR2: ENHRY, SYGVKD. CDR3 coding DNA: TGTGCCATCAGGAAACAGGGGGCCGCTTCCTACGAGCAGTACTTC. The encoded protein is CAIRKQGAASYEQYF.

V is TRBV7-8 and J is TRBJ2-7; 7 positions match TRBD1. Germline V lookup: CDR1 SGHVS, CDR2 FQNEAQ. Unmatched junction bases numbered 2, after V lost 4 bases and J lost 5 bases. The CDR3 spans 12 residues. Here the CDR3 reads CASSSQGNEQYF. The DNA of the CDR3 is TGTGCCAGCAGCTCACAGGGGAACGAGCAGTACTTC.

In this sample, this clonotype turned up a few times. The rearrangement joins TRBV2 to TRBJ2-6; 9 positions match TRBD1. The CDR3 spans 19 residues. V trimming: 4 bases; J trimming: 0 bases; junction bases outside the gene matches: 10. Per the germline V gene, CDR1 is SNHLY and CDR2 is FYNNEI. Here the CDR3 DNA reads TGTGCCAGCAGTGGTACAGGGGGCAAGTGGAGCTCTGGGGCCAACGTCCTGACTTTC. Protein: CASSGTGGKWSSGANVLTF.

This chain links TRBV7-2 with TRBJ2-1, with 12 bases matching TRBD2. This CDR3 comprises 15 residues. The J segment lost 9 bases and the V segment lost 1 base, leaving 4 bases of the junction unmatched. Germline CDR1 reads SGHTA; CDR2 reads FQGNSA. This chain's CDR3 is CASSLGLAGVSEQFF. The DNA for the CDR3 is TGTGCCAGCAGCTTAGGACTAGCGGGAGTCAGTGAGCAGTTCTTC.